This entry concerns a single T cell receptor beta chain. No antigen is known for it. The data stem from a study of OX40 agonist ivuxolimab in advanced cancers. Study summary: Ivuxolimab, which patients received intravenously every 2 weeks, was dosed at 0.01 to 10 mg/kg.

Study findings and constraints: Doses of 0.1 to 3.0 mg/kg were accompanied by clonal expansion of CD4+ and CD8+ blood T cells by week 6.

Sequenced by immunoSEQ multiplex PCR; TCRdb stores in-frame clones only, minus some. The table records nearly 80,000 clones, roughly 94% of them present only once. J was trimmed by 3 bases and V by 1 base; bases with no gene match: 5. The CDR3 length is 15 residues. CDR1 and CDR2 from the germline V gene are SNHLY and FYNNEI. Peripheral blood came from all dose cohorts at three timepoints. The sequence was obtained from an adult with an advanced solid tumor such as melanoma, head and neck, liver or kidney cancer. The rearrangement links TRBV2 to TRBJ1-2, with 7 bases aligning to TRBD1. The specimen comprised CD4+ or CD8+ T cells sorted from blood, sampled in a trial of the OX40 agonist ivuxolimab. This chain's CDR3 is CASSEGRQGDYGYTF. The CDR3 coding sequence is TGTGCCAGCAGTGAAGGTCGGCAGGGGGACTATGGCTACACCTTC.